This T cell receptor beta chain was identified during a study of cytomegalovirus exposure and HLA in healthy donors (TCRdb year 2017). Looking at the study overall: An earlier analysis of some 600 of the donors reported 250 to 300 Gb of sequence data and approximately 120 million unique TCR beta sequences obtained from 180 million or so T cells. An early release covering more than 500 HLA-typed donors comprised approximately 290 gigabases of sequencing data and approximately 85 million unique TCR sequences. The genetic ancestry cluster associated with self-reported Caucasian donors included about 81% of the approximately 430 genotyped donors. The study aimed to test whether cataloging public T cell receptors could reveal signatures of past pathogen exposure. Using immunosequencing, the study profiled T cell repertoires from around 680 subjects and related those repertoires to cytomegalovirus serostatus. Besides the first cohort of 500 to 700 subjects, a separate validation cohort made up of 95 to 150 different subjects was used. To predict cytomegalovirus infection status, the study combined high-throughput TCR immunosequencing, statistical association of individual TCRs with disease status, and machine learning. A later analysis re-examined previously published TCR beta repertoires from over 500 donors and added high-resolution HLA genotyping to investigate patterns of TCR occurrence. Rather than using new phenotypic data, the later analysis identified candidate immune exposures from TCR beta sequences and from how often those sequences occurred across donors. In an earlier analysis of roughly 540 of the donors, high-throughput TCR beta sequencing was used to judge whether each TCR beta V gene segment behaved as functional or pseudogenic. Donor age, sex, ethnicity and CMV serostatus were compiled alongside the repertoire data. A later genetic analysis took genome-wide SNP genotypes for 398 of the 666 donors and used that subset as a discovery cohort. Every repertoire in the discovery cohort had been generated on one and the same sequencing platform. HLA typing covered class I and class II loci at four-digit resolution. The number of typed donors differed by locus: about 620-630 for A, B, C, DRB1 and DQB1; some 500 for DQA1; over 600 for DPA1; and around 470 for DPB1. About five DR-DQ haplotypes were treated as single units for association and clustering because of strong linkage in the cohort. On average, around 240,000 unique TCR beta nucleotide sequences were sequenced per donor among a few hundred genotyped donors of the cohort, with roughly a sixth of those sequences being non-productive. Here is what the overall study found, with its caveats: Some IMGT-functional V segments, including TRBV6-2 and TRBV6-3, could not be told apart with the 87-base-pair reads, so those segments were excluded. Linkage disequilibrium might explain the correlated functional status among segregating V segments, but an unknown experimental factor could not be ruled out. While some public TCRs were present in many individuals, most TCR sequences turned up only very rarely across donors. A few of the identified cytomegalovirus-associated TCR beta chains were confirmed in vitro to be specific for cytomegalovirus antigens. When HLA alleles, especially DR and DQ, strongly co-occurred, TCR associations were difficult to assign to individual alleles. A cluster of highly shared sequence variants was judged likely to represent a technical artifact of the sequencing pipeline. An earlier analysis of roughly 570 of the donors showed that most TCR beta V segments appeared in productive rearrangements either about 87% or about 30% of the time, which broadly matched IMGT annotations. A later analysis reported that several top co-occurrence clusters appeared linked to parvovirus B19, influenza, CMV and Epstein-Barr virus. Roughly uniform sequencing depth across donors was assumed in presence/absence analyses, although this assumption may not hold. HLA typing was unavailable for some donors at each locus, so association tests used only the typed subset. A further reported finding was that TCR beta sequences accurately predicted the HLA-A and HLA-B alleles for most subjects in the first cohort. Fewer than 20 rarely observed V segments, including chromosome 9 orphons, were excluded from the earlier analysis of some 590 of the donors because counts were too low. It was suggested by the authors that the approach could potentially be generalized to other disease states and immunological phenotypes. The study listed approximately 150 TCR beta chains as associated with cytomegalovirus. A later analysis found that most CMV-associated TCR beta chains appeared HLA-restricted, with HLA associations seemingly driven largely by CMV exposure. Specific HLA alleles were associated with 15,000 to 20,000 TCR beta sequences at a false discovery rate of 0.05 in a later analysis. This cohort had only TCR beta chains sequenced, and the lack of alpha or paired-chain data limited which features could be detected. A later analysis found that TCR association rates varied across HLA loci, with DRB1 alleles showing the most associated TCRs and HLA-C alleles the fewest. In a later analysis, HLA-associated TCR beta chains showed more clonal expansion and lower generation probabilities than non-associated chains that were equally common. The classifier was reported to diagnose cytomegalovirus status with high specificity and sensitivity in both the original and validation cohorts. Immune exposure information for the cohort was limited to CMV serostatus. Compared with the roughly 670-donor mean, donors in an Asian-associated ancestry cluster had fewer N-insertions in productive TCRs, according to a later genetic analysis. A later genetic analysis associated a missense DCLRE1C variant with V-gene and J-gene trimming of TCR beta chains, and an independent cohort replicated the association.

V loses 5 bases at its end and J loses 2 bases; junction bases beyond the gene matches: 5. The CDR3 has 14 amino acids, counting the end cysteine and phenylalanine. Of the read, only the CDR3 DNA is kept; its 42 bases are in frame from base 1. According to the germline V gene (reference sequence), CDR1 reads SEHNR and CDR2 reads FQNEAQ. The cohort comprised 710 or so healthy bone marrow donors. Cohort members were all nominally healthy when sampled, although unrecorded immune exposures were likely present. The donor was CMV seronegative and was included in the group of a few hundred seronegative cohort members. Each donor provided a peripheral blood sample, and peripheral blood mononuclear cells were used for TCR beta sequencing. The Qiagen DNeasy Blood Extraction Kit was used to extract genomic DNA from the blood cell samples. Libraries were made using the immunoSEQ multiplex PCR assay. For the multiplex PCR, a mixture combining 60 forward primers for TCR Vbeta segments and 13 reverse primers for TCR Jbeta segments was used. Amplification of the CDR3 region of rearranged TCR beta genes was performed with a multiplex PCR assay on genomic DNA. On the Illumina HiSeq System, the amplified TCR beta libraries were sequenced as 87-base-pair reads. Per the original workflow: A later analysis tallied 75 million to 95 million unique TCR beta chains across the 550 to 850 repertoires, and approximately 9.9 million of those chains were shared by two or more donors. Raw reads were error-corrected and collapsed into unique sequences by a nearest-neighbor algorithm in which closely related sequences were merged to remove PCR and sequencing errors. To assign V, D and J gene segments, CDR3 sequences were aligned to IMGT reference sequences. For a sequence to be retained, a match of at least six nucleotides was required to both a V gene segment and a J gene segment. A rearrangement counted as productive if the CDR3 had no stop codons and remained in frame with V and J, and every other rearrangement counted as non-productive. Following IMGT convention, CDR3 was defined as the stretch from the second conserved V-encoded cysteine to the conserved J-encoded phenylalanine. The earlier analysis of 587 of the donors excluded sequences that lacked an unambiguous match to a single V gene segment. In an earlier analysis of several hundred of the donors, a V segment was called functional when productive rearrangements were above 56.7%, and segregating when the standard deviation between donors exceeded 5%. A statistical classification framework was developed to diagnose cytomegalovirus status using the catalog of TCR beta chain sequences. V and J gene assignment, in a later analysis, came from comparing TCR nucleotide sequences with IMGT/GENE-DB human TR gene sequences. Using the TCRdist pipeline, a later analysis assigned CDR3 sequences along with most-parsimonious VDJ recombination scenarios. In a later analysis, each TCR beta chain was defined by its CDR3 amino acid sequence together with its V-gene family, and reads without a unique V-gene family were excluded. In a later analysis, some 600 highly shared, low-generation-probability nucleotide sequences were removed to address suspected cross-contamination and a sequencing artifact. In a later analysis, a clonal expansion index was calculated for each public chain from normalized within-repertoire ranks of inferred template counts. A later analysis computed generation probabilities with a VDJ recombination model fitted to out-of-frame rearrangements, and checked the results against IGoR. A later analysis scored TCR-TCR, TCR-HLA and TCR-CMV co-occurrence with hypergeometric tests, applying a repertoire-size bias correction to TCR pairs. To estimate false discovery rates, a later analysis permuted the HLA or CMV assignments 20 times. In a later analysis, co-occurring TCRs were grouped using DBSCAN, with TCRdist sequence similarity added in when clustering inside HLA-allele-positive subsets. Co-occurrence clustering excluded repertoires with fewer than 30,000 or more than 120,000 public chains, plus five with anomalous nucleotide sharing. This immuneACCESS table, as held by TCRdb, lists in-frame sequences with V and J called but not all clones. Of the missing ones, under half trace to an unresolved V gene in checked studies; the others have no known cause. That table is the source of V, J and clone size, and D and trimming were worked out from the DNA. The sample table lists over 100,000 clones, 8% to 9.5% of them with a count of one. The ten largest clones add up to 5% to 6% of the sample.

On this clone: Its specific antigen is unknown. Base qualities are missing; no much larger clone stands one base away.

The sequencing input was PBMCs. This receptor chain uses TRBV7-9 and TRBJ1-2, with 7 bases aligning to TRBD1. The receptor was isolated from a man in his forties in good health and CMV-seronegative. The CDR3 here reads CASSPGQWNYGYTF. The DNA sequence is TGTGCCAGCAGCCCGGGACAGTGGAACTATGGCTACACCTTC.